This paragraph reports one TCR beta chain. Its specificity is not known. Libraries for TCR beta were made by quantitative 5'-RACE with molecular barcodes. TCRdb re-analysed the 5' RACE reads in MiXCR, keeping a single row per CDR3 protein. Of about 150,000 distinct CDR3 sequences in the sample, roughly 34% are singletons; the top ten hold about 6.3%. The data were taken from a study of CD8 T cells in ankylosing spondylitis. Study findings and constraints: Significant enrichment of disease-linked clones was reportedly seen in matched ankylosing spondylitis synovial fluid.

The CDR3 contains 16 residues. The germline V gene encodes CDR1 KGHSH and CDR2 LQKENI. V was shortened by 5 bases and J by 6 bases, with 22 bases between the two germline ends. This sequence was found in a male donor with ankylosing spondylitis. This rearrangement joins TRBV18 to TRBJ1-2; perhaps TRBD1 as D (5 bases). What was sequenced was synovial fluid, either unsorted or a sorted T cell fraction (not recorded which). As DNA, the CDR3 is TGTGCCAGCTCAACACTTGGGGCCCTACCAAAAGATGGCTACACCTTC. It specifies CASSTLGALPKDGYTF.